The following is a TCR beta chain sequence with its context. The repertoire was sequenced with immunoSEQ multiplex PCR; TCRdb's copy has only in-frame clones and lacks some. This table holds more than 15,000 clones, roughly 86% found once. This specimen comes from a study of T cell changes during pregnancy in multiple sclerosis. The CDR3 runs to 18 residues. With 10 bases removed from V and 6 bases from J, the gap between germline ends came to 31 bases. The germline V gene has CDR1 LGHNA and CDR2 YNFKEQ. Sequenced here: CD8+ T cells from peripheral blood mononuclear cells, sampled in the second trimester of pregnancy. The TCR comes from a female donor in good health, enrolled as a control in a pregnancy study. The V gene is TRBV4-2, the J gene TRBJ1-5; a weak D match, TRBD1 (5 bases). The CDR3 coding sequence is TGTGCCAACGAACCTTGCGGGACTCCGGACCCTCATTTTCAGCCCCAGCATTTT. Amino acids: CANEPCGTPDPHFQPQHF.